The 14 T cell receptor beta chains presented below share a single source sample, sequenced in a study of blood T cell repertoires in COVID-19. Clones were read by immunoSEQ multiplex PCR, and TCRdb kept only the in-frame ones, dropping some. Of 200,000 to 250,000 clones in the sample, 88% are singletons; the top ten hold around 2.8%. The sample comprised peripheral blood. The receptors here all came from a woman between 55 and 75 years old with acute or convalescent COVID-19.

To note about this clone: Additional DNA sequences in this sample encode the identical CDR3. This chain links TRBV5-1 with TRBJ1-2; 9 nucleotides line up with TRBD1. CDR3 length equals 14 residues. Looked up from germline, CDR1 is SGHRS and CDR2 is YFSETQ. V gave up 4 bases and J gave up 1 base; unmatched junction bases: 2. The CDR3 sequence: CASSPGQGNYGYTF. For the CDR3, the DNA is TGCGCCAGCAGCCCGGGACAGGGTAACTATGGCTACACCTTC.

The chain joins TRBV28 to TRBJ2-1; 7 bases are a match to TRBD1. CDR1 and CDR2 from the germline V gene are MDHEN and SYDVKM. The V and J ends lost 7 bases and 8 bases, in that order; junction bases with no gene match: 5. The CDR3 runs 12 residues. CDR3 sequence: CASTPQGDEQFF. CDR3 nucleotide sequence: TGTGCCAGCACCCCTCAGGGGGATGAGCAGTTCTTC.

This chain connects TRBV4-1 to TRBJ1-1; TRBD1 matches 7 bases. The CDR3 sequence is 16 residues long. With V trimmed by 4 bases and J by 0 bases, 8 bases remained unmatched. CDR1 is MGHRA and CDR2 is YSYEKL in the germline V gene. The CDR3, as DNA: TGCGCCAGCAGCCCTTCGCAACAGGGGATGAACACTGAAGCTTTCTTT. This gives the protein CASSPSQQGMNTEAFF.

This clone was seen once. V and J are TRBV5-6 and TRBJ1-2; D remains unclear. The V end lost 4 bases, the J end lost 3 bases, and 16 bases lay between the germline ends. CDR3 size: 15 residues. Germline CDR1 SGHDT, CDR2 YYEEEE. The CDR3 DNA follows: TGTGCCAGCAGCCACCTAGCCGACGGATACTATGGCTACACCTTC. Translated, it gives CASSHLADGYYGYTF.

The chain couples TRBV7-3 to TRBJ1-2; possibly TRBD1 for D (6 bases). Trimming stripped 2 bases from V and 3 bases from J, with 10 bases between. CDR1 and CDR2 from the germline V gene are SGHTA and FQGTGA. This CDR3 spans 14 amino acids. The CDR3 coding sequence is TGTGCCAGCAGCTTAGGGCCAGGGGACTATGGCTACACCTTC. Its translation is CASSLGPGDYGYTF.

The genes are TRBV5-6 and TRBJ2-7; 9 bases line up with TRBD2. CDR3 size: 16 residues. Losses at the gene ends were 2 bases for V and 0 bases for J; bases not matched to a gene: 6. The germline CDR1 and CDR2 sequences are SGHDT and YYEEEE. CDR3 coding DNA: TGTGCCAGCAGCTTATCACTAGCGGGTTACTCCTACGAGCAGTACTTC. Its protein is CASSLSLAGYSYEQYF. The variable domain in full, with the rest retrieved from reference TRBV5-6 and TRBJ2-7, is DAGVTQSPTHLIKTRGQQVTLRCSPKSGHDTVSWYQQALGQGPQFIFQYYEEEERQRGNFPDRFSGHQFPNYSSELNVNALLLGDSALYLCASSLSLAGYSYEQYFGPGTRLTVT.

The chain links TRBV7-8 to TRBJ2-5; TRBD2 might be the D (6 bases). The CDR3 loop spans 15 amino acids. Trimming took off 4 bases at V and 1 base at J, with 13 bases between the two ends. Germline lookup yields CDR1 SGHVS and CDR2 FQNEAQ. The CDR3 DNA sequence: TGTGCCAGCAGCTCGCTTGGGGGGATCCAAGAGACCCAGTACTTC. Its translation is CASSSLGGIQETQYF. Looking up the rest from reference TRBV7-8 and TRBJ2-5 gives the full variable domain: GAGVSQSPRYKVAKRGQDVALRCDPISGHVSLFWYQQALGQGPEFLTYFQNEAQLDKSGLPSDRFFAERPEGSVSTLKIQRTQQEDSAVYLCASSSLGGIQETQYFGPGTRLLVL.

This clone was found once. J is TRBJ2-3 and V is TRBV29-1, with 7 bases matching TRBD1. Unmatched junction bases numbered 11, after V lost 6 bases and J lost 2 bases. This CDR3 spans 15 amino acids. CDR1 and CDR2 from the germline V gene are SQVTM and ANQGSEA. The CDR3 spells CSVTPRDSYTDTQYF. The CDR3 bases are TGCAGCGTCACGCCCCGGGACAGTTACACAGATACGCAGTATTTT.

CDR3 sequence: CASSLVSGTIEQYF. The CDR3, as DNA: TGCGCCAGCAGCTTGGTCTCCGGTACGATCGAGCAGTACTTC. The V call is TRBV5-1, the J call TRBJ2-7, with D uncertain. The germline V and J ends were trimmed by 0 bases and 6 bases, with 13 bases remaining between them. The CDR3 extends over 14 amino acids. Germline V CDR1 and CDR2: SGHRS, YFSETQ. The whole variable domain, filled in from reference TRBV5-1 and TRBJ2-7, reads KAGVTQTPRYLIKTRGQQVTLSCSPISGHRSVSWYQQTPGQGLQFLFEYFSETQRNKGNFPGRFSGRQFSNSRSEMNVSTLELGDSALYLCASSLVSGTIEQYFGPGTRLTVT.

This clone was found a few times. This rearrangement joins TRBV7-9 to TRBJ2-1, with 7 bases identical to TRBD2. The CDR3 covers 13 residues. The trim removed 6 bases at V and 10 bases at J, leaving 9 bases unmatched. Per germline, CDR1 SEHNR and CDR2 FQNEAQ (reference sequence). This chain's CDR3 is CASSSPPGGEQFF. The CDR3 DNA reads as TGTGCCAGCAGTTCCCCCCCCGGGGGGGAGCAGTTCTTC.

The chain links TRBV27 to TRBJ2-1; 9 bases map to TRBD2. The CDR3 covers 15 residues. V lost 7 bases to trimming and J lost 7 bases; unmatched junction nucleotides: 11. Germline V gene lookup returns CDR1 MNHEY and CDR2 SMNVEV (reference sequence). CDR3 residues: CASTSVSAGGNEQFF. The CDR3 nucleotides are TGTGCCAGCACTTCAGTCTCAGCGGGAGGTAATGAGCAGTTCTTC.

The chain employs TRBV5-6 and TRBJ1-2; unclear D gene. Germline loops: CDR1 SGHDT, CDR2 YYEEEE. The V end was cut by 1 base, the J end by 4 bases, with 5 bases between. There are 12 residues in the CDR3. The CDR3 region is CASSLRGYGYTF. For the CDR3, the DNA is TGTGCCAGCAGCTTGCGAGGCTATGGCTACACCTTC.

The V and J genes are TRBV5-5 and TRBJ1-5; maybe TRBD1 (5 bases). Germline CDR1 is SGHKS and CDR2 is YYEKEE (reference sequence). Between the trimmed V and J ends, which lost 0 bases and 1 base, there was a span of 8 bases. The CDR3 has 15 residues. The CDR3 is CASSLAGGSNQPQHF. The CDR3 DNA reads as TGTGCCAGCAGCTTGGCCGGGGGGAGCAATCAGCCCCAGCATTTT.

This clone has just a few counts. The chain uses TRBV30 and TRBJ1-2, with TRBD1 identical over 9 bases. V lost 2 bases and J lost 12; bases outside the gene matches: 10. This CDR3 has 13 amino acids. The germline CDR1 and CDR2 sequences are GTSNPN and SVGIG (reference sequence). CDR3 protein: CAWSPLRDRVDTF. The CDR3 nucleotides are TGTGCCTGGAGTCCCCTCCGGGACAGGGTGGACACCTTC.